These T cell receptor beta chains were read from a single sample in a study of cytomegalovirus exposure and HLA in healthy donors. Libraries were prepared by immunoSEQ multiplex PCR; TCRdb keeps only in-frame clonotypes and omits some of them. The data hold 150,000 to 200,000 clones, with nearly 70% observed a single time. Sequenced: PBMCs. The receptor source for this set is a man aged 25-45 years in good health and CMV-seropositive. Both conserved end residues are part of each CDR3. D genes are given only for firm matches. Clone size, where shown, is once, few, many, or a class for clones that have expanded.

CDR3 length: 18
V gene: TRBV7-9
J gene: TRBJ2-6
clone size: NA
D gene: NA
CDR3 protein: CASSLHGTPLSGANVLTF
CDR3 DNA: TGTGCCAGCAGCCTTCACGGGACACCTCTCTCTGGGGCCAACGTCCTGACTTTC

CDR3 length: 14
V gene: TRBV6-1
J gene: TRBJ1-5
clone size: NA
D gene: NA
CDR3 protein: CASSLGGVNQPQHF
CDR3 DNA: TGTGCCAGCAGTTTAGGAGGAGTCAATCAGCCCCAGCATTTT

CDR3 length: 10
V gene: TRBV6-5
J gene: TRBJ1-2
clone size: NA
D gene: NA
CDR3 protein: CASPRDGYTF
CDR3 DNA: TGTGCCAGCCCCCGTGATGGCTACACCTTC

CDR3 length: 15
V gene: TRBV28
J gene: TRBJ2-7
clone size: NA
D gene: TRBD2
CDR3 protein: CASSYERGSSYEQYF
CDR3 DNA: TGTGCCAGCAGTTATGAGCGGGGTAGCTCCTACGAGCAGTACTTC

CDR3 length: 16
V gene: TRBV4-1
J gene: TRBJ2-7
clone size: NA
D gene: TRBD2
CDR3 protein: CASSQEKTSGRYEQYF
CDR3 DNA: TGCGCCAGCAGCCAAGAAAAAACTAGCGGGCGTTACGAGCAGTACTTC

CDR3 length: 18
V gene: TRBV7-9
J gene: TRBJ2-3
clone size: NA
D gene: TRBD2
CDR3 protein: CASRLTGTSGRFTDTQYF
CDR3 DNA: TGTGCCAGCAGATTAACCGGGACTAGCGGGAGGTTCACAGATACGCAGTATTTT

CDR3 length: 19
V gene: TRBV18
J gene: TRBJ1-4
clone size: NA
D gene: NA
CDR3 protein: CASSPPTDTKPSANEKLFF
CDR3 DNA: TGTGCCAGCTCACCACCGACAGATACCAAGCCCTCGGCTAATGAAAAACTGTTTTTT

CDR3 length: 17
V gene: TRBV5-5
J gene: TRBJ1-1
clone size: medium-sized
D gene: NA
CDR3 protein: CASSPSGSAVLLTEAFF
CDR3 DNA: TGTGCCAGCAGCCCTAGTGGATCGGCGGTCTTGCTCACTGAAGCTTTCTTT

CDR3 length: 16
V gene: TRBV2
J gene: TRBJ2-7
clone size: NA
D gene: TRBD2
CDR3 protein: CASSPGLAGGHYEQYF
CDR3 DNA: TGTGCCAGCAGTCCCGGACTAGCGGGAGGACACTACGAGCAGTACTTC

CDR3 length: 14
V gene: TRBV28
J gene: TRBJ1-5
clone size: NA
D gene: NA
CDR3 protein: CASSLTRAGQPQHF
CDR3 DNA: TGTGCCAGCAGTTTGACACGGGCGGGGCAGCCCCAGCATTTT

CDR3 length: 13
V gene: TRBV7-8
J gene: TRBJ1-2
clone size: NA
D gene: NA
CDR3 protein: CASSLGGGSGYTF
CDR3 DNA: TGTGCCAGCAGCTTAGGGGGGGGCTCTGGCTACACCTTC

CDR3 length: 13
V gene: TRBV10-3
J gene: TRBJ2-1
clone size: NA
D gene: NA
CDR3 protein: CATHSIGENEQFF
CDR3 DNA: TGTGCCACTCACAGTATAGGGGAAAATGAGCAGTTCTTC

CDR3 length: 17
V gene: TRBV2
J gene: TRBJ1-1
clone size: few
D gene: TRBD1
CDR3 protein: CASSGDREGVRNTEAFF
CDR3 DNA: TGTGCCAGCAGTGGGGACAGGGAAGGAGTTAGAAACACTGAAGCTTTCTTT

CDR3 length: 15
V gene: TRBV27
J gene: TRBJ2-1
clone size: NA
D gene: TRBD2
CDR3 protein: CASRPLAGAYNEQFF
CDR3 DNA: TGTGCCAGCAGGCCCCTAGCGGGAGCCTACAATGAGCAGTTCTTC

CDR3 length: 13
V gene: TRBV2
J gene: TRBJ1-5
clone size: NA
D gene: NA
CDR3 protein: CASNAGGHQPQHF
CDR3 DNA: TGTGCCAGCAACGCAGGAGGTCATCAGCCCCAGCATTTT

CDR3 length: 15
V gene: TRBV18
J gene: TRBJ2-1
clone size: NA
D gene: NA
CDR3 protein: CASSSGTDSYNEQFF
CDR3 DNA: TGTGCCAGCTCCTCCGGGACTGACTCCTACAATGAGCAGTTCTTC

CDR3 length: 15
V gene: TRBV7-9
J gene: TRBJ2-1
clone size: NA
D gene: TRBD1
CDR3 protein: CASSARQGANNEQFF
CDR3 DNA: TGTGCCAGCAGCGCCAGACAGGGGGCTAATAATGAGCAGTTCTTC

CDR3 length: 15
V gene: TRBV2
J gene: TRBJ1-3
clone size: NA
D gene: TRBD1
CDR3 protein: CASSEALDRGNTIYF
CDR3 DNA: TGTGCCAGCAGTGAAGCGCTGGACAGGGGAAACACCATATATTTT

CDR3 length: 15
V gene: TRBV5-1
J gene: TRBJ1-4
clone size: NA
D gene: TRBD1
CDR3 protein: CASSSAGQTNEKLFF
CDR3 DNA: TGCGCCAGCAGCTCGGCGGGACAGACTAATGAAAAACTGTTTTTT

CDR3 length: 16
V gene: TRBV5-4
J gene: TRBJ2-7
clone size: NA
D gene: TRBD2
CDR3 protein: CASSLAGREGTYEQYF
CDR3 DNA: TGTGCCAGCAGCTTGGCGGGGCGGGAGGGCACCTACGAGCAGTACTTC

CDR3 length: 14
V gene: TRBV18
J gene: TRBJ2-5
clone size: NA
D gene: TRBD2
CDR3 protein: CASSPGAGREIQYF
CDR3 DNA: TGTGCCAGCTCACCAGGCGCAGGGCGGGAGATCCAGTACTTC

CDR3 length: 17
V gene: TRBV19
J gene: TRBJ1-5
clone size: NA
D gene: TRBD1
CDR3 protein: CASSGQGGRGDNQPQHF
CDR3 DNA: TGTGCCAGTAGCGGACAGGGGGGTAGGGGTGACAATCAGCCCCAGCATTTT

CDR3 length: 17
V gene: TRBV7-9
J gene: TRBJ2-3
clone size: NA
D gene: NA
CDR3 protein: CASSSPLDTTSTDTQYF
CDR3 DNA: TGTGCCAGCAGCTCCCCCTTAGATACTACTAGCACAGATACGCAGTATTTT

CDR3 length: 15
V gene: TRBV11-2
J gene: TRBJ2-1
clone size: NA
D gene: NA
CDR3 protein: CASSLVRVYADEQFF
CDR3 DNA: TGTGCCAGCAGCTTAGTCAGGGTCTATGCGGATGAGCAGTTCTTC

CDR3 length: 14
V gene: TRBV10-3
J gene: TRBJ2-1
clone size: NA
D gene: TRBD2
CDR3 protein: CAISEAGEGLEQFF
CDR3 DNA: TGTGCCATCAGTGAAGCGGGAGAGGGGCTTGAGCAGTTCTTC

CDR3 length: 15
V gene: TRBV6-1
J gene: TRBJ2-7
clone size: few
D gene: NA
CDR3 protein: CASQLGTASSYEQYF
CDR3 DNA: TGTGCCTCTCAACTTGGGACTGCAAGCTCCTACGAGCAGTACTTC